This T cell receptor (beta chain) originates from a study of blood T cells in healthy people across ages. The CDR3 extends over 14 amino acids. V was clipped by 0 bases and J by 2 bases, with 7 bases between them. Germline CDR1 reads LNHNV; CDR2 reads YYDKDF (reference sequence). Many counts were recorded for this clonotype. Then a second PCR, running roughly 7 to 11 cycles, was carried out with a sample-barcoded 5' primer and a J-beta primer mix. TCRdb used MiXCR to reprocess the 5' RACE reads, holding one entry per CDR3 protein. This sample yields 650,000 or so distinct CDR3 sequences, of which approximately 52% are seen a single time; about 14% belongs to the top ten.

The gene calls are TRBV15 and TRBJ2-5; a weak D match, TRBD1 (5 bases). This receptor was identified in a woman aged 80 or over in good health. The sample taken for sequencing was blood. The CDR3 sequence is CATSRDRGQETQYF. The CDR3 DNA sequence: TGTGCCACCAGCAGAGATAGGGGACAAGAGACCCAGTACTTC. Together with reference TRBV15 and TRBJ2-5, the CDR3 gives the full variable domain: DAMVIQNPRYQVTQFGKPVTLSCSQTLNHNVMYWYQQKSSQAPKLLFHYYDKDFNNEADTPDNFQSRRPNTSFCFLDIRSPGLGDTAMYLCATSRDRGQETQYFGPGTRLLVL.